The text below deals with one T cell receptor (beta chain). Its antigen remains unidentified. Base qualities are not provided; no much larger clone lies one nucleotide away. Collaborating institutions collected whole blood in K2EDTA tubes following their own protocols. For TCRbeta analysis, collaborator samples were shipped as frozen whole blood, as isolated PBMCs, or as DNA extracted from either sample type. The sample comes from a study of blood T cell repertoires in COVID-19 (dated by TCRdb to the early 2020s). Regarding the study in general: Collaborator samples came from the United States, Italy and Spain and covered acute and convalescent phases of COVID-19. The material from the prospective study consisted of cDNA or gDNA derived from T cells, B-cell-depleted T cells, or PBMCs. The dataset comprised deeply sampled blood TCRbeta repertoires from subjects exposed to, actively infected with, or recovered from COVID-19. The repertoires were made available in a free public database intended to serve as a resource for research on the immune response to SARS-CoV-2. Samples came from the ongoing ImmuneRACE study (first 160 participants) plus 1,254 subjects from 6 global collaborators. Sample metadata almost always included a de-identified subject ID, COVID-19 status, age in years and sex. Where available, HLA class I and class II types were taken from metadata supplied by the sample provider and were not determined by assay-based typing. The full study reports these points: How much clinical and demographic metadata was included differed by source and by participant, and the metadata was provided uncurated.

TCRbeta CDR3 regions were amplified from genomic DNA by means of the immunoSEQ Assay, a bias-controlled multiplex PCR. The authors' pipeline ran thus. The number of nucleated cells in each sample was estimated by amplification of reference gene primers within the assay. To quantify the absolute abundance of each unique TCRbeta CDR3 rearrangement, sequence reads were collapsed and filtered. Productive Simpson clonality was computed per sample as the square root of Simpson's diversity index over productive rearrangements. TCRdb took this table from immuneACCESS and kept in-frame rearrangements with V and J called. Such tables lack part of the clones; where checked against another copy, unresolved V genes explain under half of the gap, and the rest is unexplained. D and trimming were read from the DNA, whereas the V and J calls and clone size are those reported in that table. In this sample the table shows 65,000 to 75,000 clones, 60% to 80% of which occur a single time. The top ten clones comprise about 12% of the sample.

The germline V gene gives CDR1 as MNHEY and CDR2 as SVGAGI. Spanning cysteine to phenylalanine, the CDR3 consists of 13 amino acids. The kept DNA is CDR3 alone, 39 bases in frame from the first base. The junction shows trimming of 5 bases on V and 1 base on J, plus 6 bases between the germline ends. The chain is assembled from TRBV6-5 and TRBJ1-5, with the D gene uncertain. The sequencing input was peripheral blood. The receptor was derived from a human donor in a cohort sampled during active COVID-19. CDR3 region: CASSTASNQPQHF. In nucleotide form, the sequence is TGTGCCAGCAGTACCGCGAGCAATCAGCCCCAGCATTTT.